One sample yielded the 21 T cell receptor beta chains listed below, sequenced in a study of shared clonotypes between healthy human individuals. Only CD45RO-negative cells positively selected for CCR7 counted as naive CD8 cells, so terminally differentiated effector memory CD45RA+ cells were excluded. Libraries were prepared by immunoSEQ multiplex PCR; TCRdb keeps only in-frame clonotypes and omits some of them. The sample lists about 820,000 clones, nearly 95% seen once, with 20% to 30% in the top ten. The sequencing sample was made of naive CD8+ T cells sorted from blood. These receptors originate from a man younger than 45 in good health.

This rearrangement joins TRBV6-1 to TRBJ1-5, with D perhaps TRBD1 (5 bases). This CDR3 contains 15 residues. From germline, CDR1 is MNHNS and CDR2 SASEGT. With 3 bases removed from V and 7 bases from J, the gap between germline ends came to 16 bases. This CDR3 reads CASSEGGSWEQPQHF. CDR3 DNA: TGTGCCAGCAGTGAGGGGGGGTCGTGGGAACAGCCCCAGCATTTT.

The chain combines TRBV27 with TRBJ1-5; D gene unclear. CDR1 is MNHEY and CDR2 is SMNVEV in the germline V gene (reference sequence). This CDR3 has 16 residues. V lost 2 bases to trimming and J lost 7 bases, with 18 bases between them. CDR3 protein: CASSLILVKGWQPQHF. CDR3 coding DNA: TGTGCCAGCAGTTTAATCCTGGTGAAGGGTTGGCAGCCCCAGCATTTT.

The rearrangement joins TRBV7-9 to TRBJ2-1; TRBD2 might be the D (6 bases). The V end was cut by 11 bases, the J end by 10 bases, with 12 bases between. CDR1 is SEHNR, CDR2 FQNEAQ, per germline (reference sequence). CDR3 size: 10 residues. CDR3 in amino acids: CAVEAGEQFF. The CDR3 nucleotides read TGTGCCGTAGAGGCGGGGGAGCAGTTCTTC.

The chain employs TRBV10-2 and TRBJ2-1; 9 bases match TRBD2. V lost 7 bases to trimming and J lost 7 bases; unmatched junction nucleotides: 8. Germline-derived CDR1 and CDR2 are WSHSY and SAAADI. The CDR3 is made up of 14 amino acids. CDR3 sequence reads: CASTGTSPINEQFF. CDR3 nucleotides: TGCGCCAGCACTGGGACTAGCCCTATAAATGAGCAGTTCTTC.

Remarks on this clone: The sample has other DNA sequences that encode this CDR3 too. CDR3 region: CASSLVNTEAFF. Here the CDR3 DNA reads TGTGCCAGCAGCCTAGTGAACACTGAAGCTTTCTTT. The rearrangement links TRBV7-9 to TRBJ1-1, with D hard to call. Trimming pared 5 bases from V and 0 bases from J, leaving 4 bases between. This CDR3 has 12 residues. Germline V gene sequence: CDR1 SEHNR, CDR2 FQNEAQ (reference sequence).

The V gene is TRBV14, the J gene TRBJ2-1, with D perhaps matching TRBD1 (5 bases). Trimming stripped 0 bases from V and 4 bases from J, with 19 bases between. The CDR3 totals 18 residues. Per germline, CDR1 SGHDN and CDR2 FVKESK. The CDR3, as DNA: TGTGCCAGCAGCCAAGATGGTGCTTGGGGCGAGTCATACAATGAGCAGTTCTTC. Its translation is CASSQDGAWGESYNEQFF.

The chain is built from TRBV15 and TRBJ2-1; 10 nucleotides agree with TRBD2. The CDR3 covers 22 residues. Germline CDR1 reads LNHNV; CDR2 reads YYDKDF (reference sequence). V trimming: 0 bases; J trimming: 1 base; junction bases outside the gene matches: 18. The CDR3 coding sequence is TGTGCCACCAGCAGAGAACCAATTGGGGTGAATCCGGGACTAGCGTCCTACAATGAGCAGTTCTTC. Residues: CATSREPIGVNPGLASYNEQFF.

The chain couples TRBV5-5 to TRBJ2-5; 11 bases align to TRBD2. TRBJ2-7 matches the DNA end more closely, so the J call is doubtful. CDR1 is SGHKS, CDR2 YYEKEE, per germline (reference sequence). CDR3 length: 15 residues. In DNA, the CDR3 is TGTGCCAGCAGTCGCTTAGCGGGAGGGCCGGTCGAGCAGTACTTC. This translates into CASSRLAGGPVEQYF.

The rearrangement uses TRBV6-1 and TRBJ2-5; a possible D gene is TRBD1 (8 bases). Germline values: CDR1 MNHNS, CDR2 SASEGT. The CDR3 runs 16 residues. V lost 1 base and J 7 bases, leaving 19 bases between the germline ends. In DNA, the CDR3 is TGTGCCAGCAGTGAAGTCCACAGGGGGGGTTCGGGGACCCAGTACTTC. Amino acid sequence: CASSEVHRGGSGTQYF.

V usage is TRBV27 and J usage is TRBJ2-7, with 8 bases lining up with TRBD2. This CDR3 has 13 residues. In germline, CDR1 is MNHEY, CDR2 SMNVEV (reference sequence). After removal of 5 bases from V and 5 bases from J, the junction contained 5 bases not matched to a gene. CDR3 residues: CASSPPTSDEQYF. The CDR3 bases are TGTGCCAGCAGTCCCCCGACTAGCGACGAGCAGTACTTC.

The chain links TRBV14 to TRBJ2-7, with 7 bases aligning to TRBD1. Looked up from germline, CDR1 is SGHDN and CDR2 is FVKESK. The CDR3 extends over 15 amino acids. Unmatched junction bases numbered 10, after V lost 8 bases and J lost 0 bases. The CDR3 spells CASAGYRDSSYEQYF. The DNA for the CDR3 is TGTGCCAGCGCAGGATACCGGGACAGCTCCTACGAGCAGTACTTC. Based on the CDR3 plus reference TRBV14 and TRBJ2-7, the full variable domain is EAGVTQFPSHSVIEKGQTVTLRCDPISGHDNLYWYRRVMGKEIKFLLHFVKESKQDESGMPNNRFLAERTGGTYSTLKVQPAELEDSGVYFCASAGYRDSSYEQYFGPGTRLTVT.

CDR3 protein: CSVEDGWETQYF. CDR3 DNA sequence: TGCAGCGTTGAAGACGGTTGGGAGACCCAGTACTTC. The chain recombines TRBV29-1 with TRBJ2-5, with D uncertain. V was shortened by 0 bases and J by 5 bases, with 7 bases between the two germline ends. The CDR3 sequence is 12 residues long. Germline V lookup: CDR1 SQVTM, CDR2 ANQGSEA.

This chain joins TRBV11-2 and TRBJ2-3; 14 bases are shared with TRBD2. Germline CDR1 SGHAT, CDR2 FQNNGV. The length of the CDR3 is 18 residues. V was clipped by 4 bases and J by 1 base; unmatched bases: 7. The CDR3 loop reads CASSSGTSGSNGTDTQYF. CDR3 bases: TGTGCCAGCAGCTCAGGGACTAGCGGGAGTAACGGCACAGATACGCAGTATTTT.

This CDR3 reads CASSISFGGGREQYF. In DNA form, the CDR3 reads TGTGCCAGTAGTATATCCTTTGGCGGGGGGCGCGAGCAGTACTTC. The chain recombines TRBV19 with TRBJ2-7, with 8 nucleotides matching TRBD2. The CDR3 length is 15 residues. Germline V gives CDR1 LNHDA, CDR2 SQIVND (reference sequence). The trim removed 2 bases at V and 6 bases at J, leaving 9 bases unmatched.

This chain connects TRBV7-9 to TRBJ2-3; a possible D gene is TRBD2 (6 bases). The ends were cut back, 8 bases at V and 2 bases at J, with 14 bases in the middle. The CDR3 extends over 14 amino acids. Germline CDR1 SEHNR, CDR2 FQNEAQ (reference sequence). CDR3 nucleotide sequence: TGTGCCAGCCAGAATTGGGGGGACACAGATACGCAGTATTTT. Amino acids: CASQNWGDTDTQYF.

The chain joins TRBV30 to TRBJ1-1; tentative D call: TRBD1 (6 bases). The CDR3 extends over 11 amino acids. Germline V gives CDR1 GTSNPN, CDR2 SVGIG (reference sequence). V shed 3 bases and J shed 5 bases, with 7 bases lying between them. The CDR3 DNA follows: TGTGCCTGGAGAGGGGGAACTGAAGCTTTCTTT. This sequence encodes CAWRGGTEAFF. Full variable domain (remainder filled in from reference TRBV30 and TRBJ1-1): SQTIHQWPATLVQPVGSPLSLECTVEGTSNPNLYWYRQAAGRGLQLLFYSVGIGQISSEVPQNLSASRPQDRQFILSSKKLLLSDSGFYLCAWRGGTEAFFGQGTRLTVV.

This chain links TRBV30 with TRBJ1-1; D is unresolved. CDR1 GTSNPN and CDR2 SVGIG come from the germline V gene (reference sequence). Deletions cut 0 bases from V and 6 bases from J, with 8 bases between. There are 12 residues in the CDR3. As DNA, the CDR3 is TGTGCCTGGAGTGTAAATAGCGCTGAAGCTTTCTTT. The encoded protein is CAWSVNSAEAFF.

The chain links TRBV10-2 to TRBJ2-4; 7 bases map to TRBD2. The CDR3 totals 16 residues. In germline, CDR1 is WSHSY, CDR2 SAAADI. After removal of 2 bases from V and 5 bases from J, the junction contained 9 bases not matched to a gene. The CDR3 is CASSEGGAGLENIQYF. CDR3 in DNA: TGCGCCAGCAGTGAGGGTGGAGCGGGATTGGAAAACATTCAGTACTTC.

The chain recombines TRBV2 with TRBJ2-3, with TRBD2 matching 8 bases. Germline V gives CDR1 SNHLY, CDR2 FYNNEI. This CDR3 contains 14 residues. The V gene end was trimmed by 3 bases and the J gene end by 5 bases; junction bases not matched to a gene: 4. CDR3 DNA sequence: TGTGCCAGCAGTGACAGCGGGAGAATAGATACGCAGTATTTT. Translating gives CASSDSGRIDTQYF. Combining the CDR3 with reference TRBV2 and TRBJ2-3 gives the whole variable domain EPEVTQTPSHQVTQMGQEVILRCVPISNHLYFYWYRQILGQKVEFLVSFYNNEISEKSEIFDDQFSVERPDGSNFTLKIRSTKLEDSAMYFCASSDSGRIDTQYFGPGTRLTVL.

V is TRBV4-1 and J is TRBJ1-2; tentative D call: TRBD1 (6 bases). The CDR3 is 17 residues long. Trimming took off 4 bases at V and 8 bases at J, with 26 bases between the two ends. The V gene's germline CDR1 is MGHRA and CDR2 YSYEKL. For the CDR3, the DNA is TGCGCCAGCAGCCGAACAGAAGGACAGAGAGGCGGTGAGGGCTACACCTTC. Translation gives CASSRTEGQRGGEGYTF.

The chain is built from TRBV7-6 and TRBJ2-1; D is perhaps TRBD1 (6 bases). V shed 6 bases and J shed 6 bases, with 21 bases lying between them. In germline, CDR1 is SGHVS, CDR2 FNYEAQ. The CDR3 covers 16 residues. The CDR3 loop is CASSYRGHYAGNEQFF. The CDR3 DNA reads TGTGCCAGCAGTTACCGGGGACATTATGCGGGCAATGAGCAGTTCTTC.